This passage covers 25 T cell receptor beta chains from one sample sequenced in a study of T cell repertoires in cytomegalovirus infection. TCRdb redid the calling of the reads with MiXCR, one entry per CDR3 protein. The data hold 200,000 to 300,000 distinct CDR3 sequences, with roughly an eighth observed a single time. Sequenced material: PBMCs. The receptors stem from a human donor in good health (CMV status not recorded). Some clones in this sample may be carry-over from other donors' samples.

This clonotype has only a few counts. The chain carries TRBV10-3 and TRBJ2-1; no reliable D call. There are 14 residues in the CDR3. The V gene lost 1 base and the J gene lost 9 bases, with 13 bases spanning the gap. Germline V gives CDR1 ENHRY, CDR2 SYGVKD. The chain's CDR3 is CAISEFEALGEQFF. The CDR3 bases are TGTGCCATCAGTGAGTTCGAGGCGTTGGGTGAGCAGTTCTTC.

This clonotype was found many times. This chain uses TRBV7-9 with TRBJ2-5; D is unclear. The CDR3 contains 20 residues. Germline assignment: CDR1 SEHNR and CDR2 FQNEAQ (reference sequence). Trimming stripped 5 bases from V and 0 bases from J, with 28 bases between. Written as DNA, the CDR3 is TGTGCCAGCAGCCGACCCTCCGGTGTATCGTTCCCCCCAAACCAAGAGACCCAGTACTTC. Protein product: CASSRPSGVSFPPNQETQYF.

This clonotype has just one count. This chain joins TRBV25-1 and TRBJ2-7, with 7 bases lining up with TRBD1. The CDR3 is 14 amino acids. Germline-derived CDR1 and CDR2 are MGHDK and SYGVNS. V lost 6 bases to trimming and J lost 6 bases; unmatched junction nucleotides: 11. In DNA form, the CDR3 reads TGTGCCAGCAGCATAACCGGGACAGCCACCGAGCAGTACTTC. This sequence encodes CASSITGTATEQYF.

This clonotype turned up a few times. This sequence joins TRBV7-9 and TRBJ2-5; 7 bases fit TRBD1. The CDR3 covers 15 residues. Losses at the gene ends were 6 bases for V and 2 bases for J; bases not matched to a gene: 9. The germline CDR1 and CDR2 sequences are SEHNR and FQNEAQ (reference sequence). CDR3: CASRSGQDHQETQYF. CDR3 DNA sequence: TGTGCCAGCAGGTCCGGACAGGACCATCAAGAGACCCAGTACTTC.

This clonotype was seen at least ten times. V usage is TRBV7-2 and J usage is TRBJ2-2; TRBD1 matches 7 bases. Germline lookup yields CDR1 SGHTA and CDR2 FQGNSA. J lost 2 bases, V lost 5 bases, and 5 bases had no gene match. CDR3 length equals 15 residues. CDR3 sequence: CASSGRTGNTGELFF. DNA of the CDR3: TGTGCCAGCAGCGGCCGGACAGGCAACACCGGGGAGCTGTTTTTT.

The gene calls are TRBV14 and TRBJ2-3; D gene uncertain. The V end was cut by 3 bases, the J end by 2 bases, with 9 bases between. CDR3 length: 14 residues. Germline CDR1 reads SGHDN; CDR2 reads FVKESK. The CDR3 nucleotides are TGTGCCAGCAGCCATATCAGTTTCACAGATACGCAGTATTTT. Translated: CASSHISFTDTQYF.

This clonotype was seen more than once but under ten times. This chain joins TRBV28 and TRBJ1-2; D is possibly TRBD1 (6 bases). Between the trimmed V and J ends, which lost 10 bases and 2 bases, there was a span of 17 bases. CDR3 size: 14 residues. Germline CDR1 and CDR2: MDHEN and SYDVKM. The CDR3 DNA follows: TGTGCCACTCTCGCGGGGGCGTTGAACTATGGCTACACCTTC. Translation: CATLAGALNYGYTF.

This clonotype was counted many times. This rearrangement joins TRBV28 to TRBJ2-1, with D perhaps matching TRBD2 (6 bases). The germline gives CDR1 MDHEN, CDR2 SYDVKM. V dropped 3 bases and J dropped 4 bases, with 16 bases sitting between them. This CDR3 is built from 16 residues. CDR3 bases: TGTGCCAGCAGTTTGCCCCGGGGTAGCGGATACAATGAGCAGTTCTTC. This translates into CASSLPRGSGYNEQFF.

This rearrangement joins TRBV6-2 or TRBV6-3 to TRBJ2-7; no clear D gene. This CDR3 contains 12 residues. The germline V and J ends were trimmed by 1 base and 6 bases, with 7 bases remaining between them. Germline values: CDR1 MNHEY, CDR2 SVGEGT. The CDR3 nucleotides read TGTGCCAGCAGTTACTGGGCTATCGAGCAGTACTTC. This translates into CASSYWAIEQYF.

The chain links TRBV6-1 to TRBJ2-1; 9 positions match TRBD2. The CDR3 loop spans 14 amino acids. The ends lost 3 bases at V and 7 bases at J; junction bases unmatched: 4. Per germline, CDR1 MNHNS and CDR2 SASEGT. This chain's CDR3 is CASSDSGGRNEQFF. The CDR3 DNA follows: TGTGCCAGCAGTGATAGCGGGGGTAGAAATGAGCAGTTCTTC.

The chain combines TRBV12-3 or TRBV12-4 with TRBJ2-5; D gene unclear. With 5 bases removed from V and 3 bases from J, the gap between germline ends came to 7 bases. CDR3 length equals 12 residues. The CDR3 sequence is CASSPEKETQYF. CDR3 DNA sequence: TGTGCCAGCAGTCCAGAGAAAGAGACCCAGTACTTC.

This clonotype was counted between two and nine times. The chain combines TRBV4-3 with TRBJ2-5, with no clear D. The V end was cut by 5 bases, the J end by 5 bases, with 12 bases between. The germline V gene has CDR1 LGHNA and CDR2 YSLEER. The CDR3 loop spans 13 amino acids. CDR3: CASSKRFGETQYF. The DNA for the CDR3 is TGCGCCAGCAGCAAACGGTTCGGGGAGACCCAGTACTTC.

The rearrangement links TRBV29-1 to TRBJ1-1; 8 positions agree with TRBD1. CDR1 and CDR2 from the germline V gene are SQVTM and ANQGSEA. V shed 2 bases, J shed 1 base, and the junction held 3 bases outside the gene matches. The CDR3 loop spans 14 amino acids. The CDR3 reads CSVETGTGNTEAFF. In DNA form, the CDR3 reads TGCAGCGTTGAAACAGGGACAGGGAACACTGAAGCTTTCTTT.

This clonotype occurred many times. This chain links TRBV12-3 or TRBV12-4 with TRBJ2-5; D ambiguous. This CDR3 has 13 amino acids. With 3 bases removed from V and 4 bases from J, the gap between germline ends came to 9 bases. The CDR3 loop reads CASSFERRETQYF. The DNA for the CDR3 is TGTGCCAGCAGTTTTGAGAGACGAGAGACCCAGTACTTC.

This clonotype was observed a handful of times. J is TRBJ2-1 and V is TRBV4-2; D not resolved. The CDR3 covers 12 residues. Trimming shortened V by 1 base and J by 6 bases, and 4 bases separated the two germline ends. CDR1 is LGHNA, CDR2 YNFKEQ, per germline. The CDR3 DNA sequence: TGTGCCAGCAGCCAAGTCTTCAATGAGCAGTTCTTC. This codes for CASSQVFNEQFF.

On this clonotype: A read error is possible here, since a much larger clone lies one base away. The J gene is TRBJ1-1, the V gene TRBV6-5; perhaps TRBD1 as D (5 bases). The CDR3 has 16 amino acids. The V gene's germline CDR1 is MNHEY and CDR2 SVGAGI. The CDR3 is CARSYSGDLLNTEAFF. CDR3 nucleotides: TGTGCCCGCAGTTACTCCGGGGACCTTTTGAACACTGAAGCTTTCTTT.

The table lists this clonotype with a few counts. This CDR3 reads CASSWTSGYNEQFF. The CDR3 DNA is TGTGCCAGCAGTTGGACTAGCGGTTACAATGAGCAGTTCTTC. The V and J genes are TRBV12-3 or TRBV12-4 and TRBJ2-1; 10 positions agree with TRBD2. CDR3 length: 14 amino acids. The V segment lost 4 bases and the J segment 4 bases; nucleotides outside the gene matches: 1.

The CDR3: CSARAVGTEAFF. The DNA for the CDR3 is TGCAGTGCTAGAGCAGTCGGGACTGAAGCTTTCTTT. The chain uses TRBV20-1 and TRBJ1-1; D unclear. The CDR3 extends over 12 amino acids. CDR1 and CDR2 (germline): DFQATT, SNEGSKA (reference sequence). V shed 1 base and J shed 5 bases, with 8 bases lying between them.

This clonotype has just a few counts. This rearrangement joins TRBV19 to TRBJ1-5; no clear D gene. V shed 6 bases and J shed 3 bases, with 15 bases lying between them. In germline, CDR1 is LNHDA, CDR2 SQIVND (reference sequence). There are 15 residues in the CDR3. The CDR3 DNA is TGTGCCAGTAGCGAGGGTAACGCTAACAATCAGCCCCAGCATTTT. Translated: CASSEGNANNQPQHF.

This clonotype showed up many times. The chain couples TRBV7-9 to TRBJ2-7; weak D call: TRBD1 (5 bases). The CDR3 is 15 amino acids. Germline CDR1 reads SEHNR; CDR2 reads FQNEAQ (reference sequence). Trimming pared 4 bases from V and 3 bases from J, leaving 16 bases between. CDR3 residues: CASSSGRLEHYEQYF. The CDR3 DNA sequence: TGTGCCAGCAGCTCAGGGCGCCTGGAGCACTACGAGCAGTACTTC.

This clonotype showed up many times. This chain connects TRBV7-6 to TRBJ1-1; tentatively, D is TRBD1 (5 bases). The length of the CDR3 is 15 residues. Looked up from germline, CDR1 is SGHVS and CDR2 is FNYEAQ. V was shortened by 2 bases and J by 5 bases, with 15 bases between the two germline ends. This chain's CDR3 is CASSLNPGRETEAFF. For the CDR3, the DNA is TGTGCCAGCAGCTTAAATCCAGGGAGGGAAACTGAAGCTTTCTTT.

The V call is TRBV2, the J call TRBJ2-1, with D possibly being TRBD1 or TRBD2 (6 bases each). This CDR3 is 14 amino acids long. V dropped 2 bases and J dropped 7 bases, with 12 bases sitting between them. CDR1 and CDR2 from the germline V gene are SNHLY and FYNNEI. The CDR3 coding sequence is TGTGCCAGCAGTGAACCGGGGGCGTCTAATGAGCAGTTCTTC. It yields the protein CASSEPGASNEQFF. Full variable domain (rest looked up from reference TRBV2 and TRBJ2-1): EPEVTQTPSHQVTQMGQEVILRCVPISNHLYFYWYRQILGQKVEFLVSFYNNEISEKSEIFDDQFSVERPDGSNFTLKIRSTKLEDSAMYFCASSEPGASNEQFFGPGTRLTVL.

This clonotype showed up many times. This chain uses TRBV6-1 with TRBJ2-3, with TRBD2 matching 8 bases. The CDR3 length is 14 residues. The V and J ends lost 5 bases and 2 bases, in that order; junction bases with no gene match: 3. From germline, CDR1 is MNHNS and CDR2 SASEGT. For the CDR3, the DNA is TGTGCCAGCAGTAACGGGGGGGTCACAGATACGCAGTATTTT. This encodes CASSNGGVTDTQYF.

This clonotype was counted many times. V gene TRBV7-8 combines with J gene TRBJ1-6, with D possibly matching TRBD1 (5 bases). Germline-derived CDR1 and CDR2 are SGHVS and FQNEAQ. The CDR3 is 17 amino acids. Trimming took 1 base from V and 11 from J, leaving 21 bases between them. The CDR3 region has the DNA TGTGCCAGCAGCTTAGTAGGCAGAGGTCAAAACAGGACACCCCTCCACTTT. This gives the protein CASSLVGRGQNRTPLHF.

This clonotype was seen more than once but under ten times. The J gene is TRBJ2-7, the V gene TRBV6-6; the match to TRBD1 covers 8 bases. CDR1 MNHNY and CDR2 SVGAGI come from the germline V gene (reference sequence). The CDR3 covers 15 residues. J gave up 7 bases and V 2 bases, and 10 bases lay outside the gene matches. The CDR3 nucleotides read TGTGCCAGCAGTTACGGAGTCACAGGGGGTGGGGAGCAGTACTTC. Translated: CASSYGVTGGGEQYF.